These 2 T cell receptor beta chains were sequenced from one sample in a study of T-cell memory formation after mild COVID-19. TCRdb reanalysed the 5' RACE reads using MiXCR and keeps one entry per CDR3 protein. The table includes 300,000 to 400,000 distinct CDR3 sequences, roughly 15% detected once. The specimen was PBMCs or a T cell subset sorted from them (not recorded which). The receptors shown here come from a man in his late teens or twenties who had mild COVID-19 (a few samples of this study predate the infection). Cell type and time point are not known.

This chain links TRBV7-6 with TRBJ2-2, with TRBD1 identical over 8 bases. V was pared by 0 bases and J by 7 bases, with 4 bases of the junction left unmatched. The CDR3 length is 15 residues. Germline V gene data show CDR1 as SGHVS and CDR2 as FNYEAQ. The CDR3 DNA is TGTGCCAGCAGCTTAGCGTGGACAGGGTTCGGGGAGCTGTTTTTT. Its protein is CASSLAWTGFGELFF.

This clonotype was seen a handful of times. The gene calls are TRBV6-2 or TRBV6-3 and TRBJ2-3, with 8 positions matching TRBD2. The CDR3 is made up of 15 amino acids. The germline gives CDR1 MNHEY, CDR2 SVGEGT. V lost 8 bases, J lost 5 bases, and 12 bases stayed unmatched. The CDR3: CASGSAGEGEDTQYF. The DNA for the CDR3 is TGTGCCAGCGGTTCAGCGGGGGAGGGGGAAGATACGCAGTATTTT.